Each of the 19 T cell receptor beta chains below was sequenced from the same sample in a study of T cells expressing NK-cell markers. Each CDR3 protein gets one entry in TCRdb, which reprocessed the 5' RACE reads and gives no DNA. This sample lists approximately 150,000 distinct CDR3 sequences; its ten largest clones have less than 15%. Sequencing was done on a sample of blood T cells: a sorted CD56 or NKG2C T cell subset, CD4+ or CD8+ T cells, or bulk PBMC T cells (not recorded which). These receptors were collected from a young man in good health.

The V call is TRBV27, the J call TRBJ2-4. The V gene's germline CDR1 is MNHEY and CDR2 SMNVEV (reference sequence). This CDR3 spans 15 amino acids. CDR3: CASSLLSGAKNIQYF.

The chain employs TRBV27 and TRBJ1-2; the TRBD1 assignment by TCRdb is unverifiable without DNA. The CDR3 consists of 13 residues. Per the germline V gene, CDR1 is MNHEY and CDR2 is SMNVEV (reference sequence). The CDR3 protein is CASSIGTGQDYTF.

The V gene is TRBV7-9, the J gene TRBJ2-1. Germline V lookup: CDR1 SEHNR, CDR2 FQNEAQ (reference sequence). The CDR3 covers 12 residues. The CDR3 sequence: CASSSRDFEQFF.

The rearrangement joins TRBV20-1 to TRBJ2-7; the TCRdb D gene call, TRBD2, has no DNA to confirm it. Per germline, CDR1 DFQATT and CDR2 SNEGSKA (reference sequence). The CDR3 has 17 residues. The CDR3 region is CSARLPGLAPSSYEQYF.

The chain links TRBV7-6 to TRBJ2-1; TCRdb indicates TRBD2, and absent DNA this call remains unverified. This CDR3 comprises 17 residues. Germline CDR1 reads SGHVS; CDR2 reads FNYEAQ. CDR3 sequence reads: CASSLGVSGTTYNEQFF.

The chain recombines TRBV12-3 or TRBV12-4 with TRBJ1-5; the TRBD1 assignment by TCRdb is unverifiable without DNA. This CDR3 has 15 amino acids. This CDR3 is CASSPPPQGIQPQHF.

J is TRBJ2-1 and V is TRBV4-1; TCRdb indicates TRBD1, and absent DNA this call remains unverified. In germline, CDR1 is MGHRA, CDR2 YSYEKL. This CDR3 is 16 amino acids long. CDR3 region: CASSQDAGRGLIEQFF.

The J gene is TRBJ2-1, the V gene TRBV5-1. This CDR3 contains 13 residues. Germline V CDR1 and CDR2: SGHRS, YFSETQ. The CDR3 loop reads CASSYQEYNEQFF.

The chain uses TRBV12-3 or TRBV12-4 and TRBJ2-2; TCRdb's D gene call, TRBD1, goes unchecked for lack of DNA. This CDR3 spans 17 amino acids. The CDR3 loop is CASSVRSGPSRTGELFF.

The gene calls are TRBV4-2 and TRBJ2-5. Germline loops: CDR1 LGHNA, CDR2 YNFKEQ. This CDR3 region has 14 residues. CDR3 sequence: CASSQGLVQETQYF.

The chain is built from TRBV6-2 or TRBV6-3 and TRBJ2-2; TCRdb's D call, TRBD2, is unchecked because there is no DNA. Germline V gene data show CDR1 as MNHEY and CDR2 as SVGEGT. The CDR3 contains 14 residues. The CDR3 reads CASSYPGRTGELFF.

The chain recombines TRBV28 with TRBJ2-5; absent DNA, TCRdb's TRBD1 call cannot be checked. This CDR3 has 16 residues. Germline CDR1 MDHEN, CDR2 SYDVKM. CDR3 region: CASSYGTGVFEETQYF.

CDR3 in amino acids: CASSVDRVGPYEQYF. The rearrangement links TRBV9 to TRBJ2-7; with no DNA, the TCRdb D assignment of TRBD1 cannot be verified. The CDR3 is 15 amino acids. The germline V gene encodes CDR1 SGDLS and CDR2 YYNGEE.

This chain uses TRBV9 with TRBJ1-2; the TRBD1 assignment by TCRdb is unverifiable without DNA. The CDR3 extends over 15 amino acids. CDR1 and CDR2 (germline): SGDLS, YYNGEE. The CDR3: CASSVSGTGTYGYTF.

V is TRBV27 and J is TRBJ2-3; TCRdb's D call, TRBD1, is unchecked because there is no DNA. The germline gives CDR1 MNHEY, CDR2 SMNVEV (reference sequence). The CDR3 sequence is 16 residues long. The CDR3 sequence is CASSFSTGSRTDTQYF.

The genes are TRBV19 and TRBJ2-2; TCRdb lists TRBD1, though no DNA is available to test this call. The CDR3 totals 16 residues. CDR1 LNHDA and CDR2 SQIVND come from the germline V gene (reference sequence). The CDR3 reads CASSPSGSLGTGELFF.

The J gene is TRBJ1-1, the V gene TRBV5-1. The CDR3 has 16 amino acids. Germline V gene sequence: CDR1 SGHRS, CDR2 YFSETQ. The chain's CDR3 is CASSFEVGPTNTEAFF.

This chain uses TRBV7-9 with TRBJ2-1; TCRdb indicates TRBD2, and absent DNA this call remains unverified. Germline loops: CDR1 SEHNR, CDR2 FQNEAQ (reference sequence). The length of the CDR3 is 15 residues. The CDR3 reads CASSGRTSGTPEQFF.

This CDR3 reads CASSQDAGGRIGEQFF. This chain connects TRBV4-1 to TRBJ2-1; TCRdb indicates TRBD2, and absent DNA this call remains unverified. Looked up from germline, CDR1 is MGHRA and CDR2 is YSYEKL. The CDR3 length is 16 residues.